The clone carrying this T cell receptor (beta chain) was observed once. Antigen unknown. The protocol was immunoSEQ multiplex PCR, while the TCRdb copy is restricted to in-frame clones and leaves out a portion. Of some 80,000 clones in the sample, less than 96% were seen once. The V gene's germline CDR1 is MNHEY and CDR2 SMNVEV (reference sequence). The CDR3 contains 14 residues. V lost 11 bases and J 2 bases, leaving 19 bases between the germline ends. This sample is part of a study of cytomegalovirus exposure and HLA in healthy donors. Points from the study as a whole: Confirmation was obtained in vitro that a few CMV-associated chains are specific for CMV antigens. Associated with cytomegalovirus, according to the listing, were approximately 160 TCR beta chains. Cytomegalovirus status, reportedly, was diagnosed with high specificity and sensitivity by the classifier.

The clonotype was recovered from a young man in good health and CMV-seropositive. Material: PBMCs. The chain recombines TRBV27 with TRBJ2-7; tentative D call: TRBD1 (6 bases). The CDR3 DNA follows: TGTGCCGGACACTGGGGGCTATGGACCTACGAGCAGTACTTC. Its protein is CAGHWGLWTYEQYF.